This TCR beta chain comes out of a study of blood T cell repertoires in COVID-19. Study in general: PBMCs, B-cell-depleted T cells, or T cells were the source of the cDNA or gDNA that made up the material.

This CDR3 region has 14 residues. V was clipped by 2 bases and J by 2 bases, with 9 bases between them. Germline CDR1 KGHSH, CDR2 LQKENI. Original handling: Using reference gene primer amplification, nucleated cell counts were estimated. Clones were read by immunoSEQ multiplex PCR, and TCRdb kept only the in-frame ones, dropping some. The V and J calls and the clone size are those of that table, but D and trimming were determined from the DNA. This sample has 52,000 or so clones, with roughly four fifths found just once. This TCR came from a human donor in a cohort sampled during active or convalescent COVID-19. The chain recombines TRBV18 with TRBJ1-1; no clear D. The sample taken for sequencing was peripheral blood. CDR3 nucleotides: TGTGCCAGCTCACCAGGTAGCAGCAACACTGAAGCTTTCTTT. It is translated as CASSPGSSNTEAFF. The variable domain in full, completed from reference TRBV18 and TRBJ1-1, reads NAGVMQNPRHLVRRRGQEARLRCSPMKGHSHVYWYRQLPEEGLKFMVYLQKENIIDESGMPKERFSAEFPKEGPSILRIQQVVRGDSAAYFCASSPGSSNTEAFFGQGTRLTVV.